The 22 T cell receptor beta chains presented below share a single source sample, sequenced in a study of PD-L1 blockade in urothelial cancer. The table came from immunoSEQ multiplex PCR; TCRdb's copy has only in-frame clones and leaves some out. Here the sample spans tens of thousands of clones, 80% to 90% being singletons. Time point indicated: pretreatment peripheral blood. The sample in question was PBMCs, obtained around atezolizumab (anti-PD-L1) treatment. The source is a man in his 60s with urothelial cancer.

This chain links TRBV23-1 with TRBJ2-4, with 9 nucleotides matching TRBD1. TRBV23-1 is flagged as an ORF with uncertain function. Trimming took 6 bases from V and 6 from J; bases not matched to a gene: 9. This CDR3 comprises 15 residues. The CDR3 spells CASSRRDRERNIQYF. Here the CDR3 DNA reads TGCGCCAGCAGCCGGAGGGACAGGGAGAGAAACATTCAGTACTTC.

The rearrangement joins TRBV5-1 to TRBJ2-2; D is ambiguous. CDR1 is SGHRS and CDR2 is YFSETQ in the germline V gene. The CDR3 length is 13 residues. Trimming removed 2 bases at V and 4 bases at J, with 6 bases between. The CDR3 DNA follows: TGCGCCAGCAGCTTATCGGGCACCGGGGAGCTGTTTTTT. Amino acids: CASSLSGTGELFF.

The chain carries TRBV5-4 and TRBJ2-3, with TRBD2 as a possible D gene (6 bases). The germline CDR1 and CDR2 sequences are SGHNT and YYREEE (reference sequence). The CDR3 length is 16 residues. V was cut by 4 bases and J by 3 bases, with 18 bases left in between. CDR3 sequence reads: CASSPSGVGSTDTQYF. The CDR3 coding sequence is TGTGCCAGCAGCCCCTCGGGGGTGGGCTCGACAGATACGCAGTATTTT.

V gene TRBV5-4 combines with J gene TRBJ2-3; 10 bases are shared with TRBD2. The ends lost 4 bases at V and 4 bases at J; junction bases unmatched: 6. Germline CDR1 is SGHNT and CDR2 is YYREEE (reference sequence). The CDR3 covers 15 residues. Written as DNA, the CDR3 is TGTGCCAGCAGCAGAGCGGGGGGGCAATCAGATACGCAGTATTTT. The encoded protein is CASSRAGGQSDTQYF.

V is TRBV2 and J is TRBJ1-2; D is possibly TRBD1 (6 bases). Trimming removed 3 bases at V and 8 bases at J, with 16 bases between. Per the germline V gene, CDR1 is SNHLY and CDR2 is FYNNEI. The CDR3 has 14 residues. CDR3 in amino acids: CASSESMGAEGYTF. The DNA for the CDR3 is TGTGCCAGCAGTGAGTCTATGGGGGCGGAGGGCTACACCTTC.

This sequence joins TRBV7-9 and TRBJ1-1; 7 bases agree with TRBD1. The germline CDR1 and CDR2 sequences are SEHNR and FQNEAQ (reference sequence). The CDR3 loop spans 14 amino acids. J gave up 7 bases and V 1 base, and 6 bases lay outside the gene matches. DNA of the CDR3: TGTGCCAGCAGCTTAGGACAGGGTAACGGTGAAGCTTTCTTT. Encoded protein: CASSLGQGNGEAFF.

This chain uses TRBV28 with TRBJ2-7; D is perhaps TRBD2 (5 bases). Trimming took 3 bases from V and 5 from J, leaving 17 bases between them. CDR3 length: 15 amino acids. Germline CDR1 and CDR2: MDHEN and SYDVKM. The CDR3 spells CASSFLGMRVDEQYF. CDR3 bases: TGTGCCAGCAGTTTCCTTGGTATGAGGGTTGACGAGCAGTACTTC.

The chain is built from TRBV19 and TRBJ2-6; D is perhaps TRBD1 (6 bases). This CDR3 has 16 residues. CDR1 is LNHDA and CDR2 is SQIVND in the germline V gene (reference sequence). Between the trimmed V and J ends, which lost 4 bases and 2 bases, there was a span of 12 bases. The CDR3 DNA is TGTGCCAGTAGTAGAGGCAGGGGCGCTGGGGCCAACGTCCTGACTTTC. This translates into CASSRGRGAGANVLTF.

In regard to this clone: At one end, the junction sequence differs from germline, possibly due to a read error. This chain links TRBV27 with TRBJ2-6; 9 nucleotides agree with TRBD1. This CDR3 spans 18 amino acids. Germline V gene lookup returns CDR1 MNHEY and CDR2 SMNVEV (reference sequence). The DNA of the CDR3 is TGTGCCAGCAGTTTTCGGGACAGGGCTCACTCTGGGGCCAACGTCCTGATTTTC. This gives the protein CASSFRDRAHSGANVLIF.

This sequence joins TRBV10-1 and TRBJ2-7, with D perhaps TRBD2 (6 bases). The CDR3 extends over 14 amino acids. Germline CDR1 is WNHNN and CDR2 is SYGVQD (reference sequence). The CDR3 DNA sequence: TGCGCAGGTGGGGATCGGGGGAGCCCTTACGAGCAGTACTTC. It is translated as CAGGDRGSPYEQYF.

The rearrangement uses TRBV19 and TRBJ1-4, with D hard to call. The CDR3 contains 13 residues. The germline V and J ends were trimmed by 3 bases and 3 bases, with 5 bases remaining between them. Germline CDR1 LNHDA, CDR2 SQIVND (reference sequence). As DNA, the CDR3 is TGTGCCAGTAGTATCTCCCCTAATGAAAAACTGTTTTTT. Its translation is CASSISPNEKLFF.

V is TRBV30 and J is TRBJ2-7; tentatively, D is TRBD2 (6 bases). This CDR3 spans 16 amino acids. V dropped 3 bases and J dropped 1 base, with 19 bases sitting between them. Germline V CDR1 and CDR2: GTSNPN, SVGIG (reference sequence). The CDR3, as DNA: TGTGCCTGGAGCCCCCCGGCGGGGCCGACTTCCTACGAGCAGTACTTC. Its translation is CAWSPPAGPTSYEQYF. Filled out from reference TRBV30 and TRBJ2-7, the complete variable domain reads SQTIHQWPATLVQPVGSPLSLECTVEGTSNPNLYWYRQAAGRGLQLLFYSVGIGQISSEVPQNLSASRPQDRQFILSSKKLLLSDSGFYLCAWSPPAGPTSYEQYFGPGTRLTVT.

V and J are TRBV18 and TRBJ1-2; 7 bases align to TRBD1. The germline gives CDR1 KGHSH, CDR2 LQKENI. The trim removed 0 bases at V and 3 bases at J, leaving 1 base unmatched. The CDR3 runs 14 residues. The CDR3 coding sequence is TGTGCCAGCTCACCACCACAGGGGTACTATGGCTACACCTTC. Protein product: CASSPPQGYYGYTF.

This chain uses TRBV2 with TRBJ2-3; the match to TRBD1 covers 10 bases. Germline assignment: CDR1 SNHLY and CDR2 FYNNEI. The CDR3 is made up of 16 amino acids. J lost 1 base, V lost 6 bases, and 7 bases had no gene match. CDR3 sequence reads: CASSAGTGVGTDTQYF. CDR3 DNA: TGTGCCAGCAGCGCGGGGACAGGGGTAGGCACAGATACGCAGTATTTT.

This clone appeared once. The V and J genes are TRBV6-1 and TRBJ1-1, with D unclear. The V end lost 6 bases, the J end lost 1 base, and 12 bases lay between the germline ends. This CDR3 is 14 amino acids long. CDR1 MNHNS and CDR2 SASEGT come from the germline V gene. Here the CDR3 DNA reads TGTGCCAGCAGAGACATTAACAGGAACACTGAAGCTTTCTTT. This codes for CASRDINRNTEAFF.

J is TRBJ1-2 and V is TRBV6-1; possible D gene TRBD1, 5 bases. The CDR3 consists of 14 residues. From germline, CDR1 is MNHNS and CDR2 SASEGT. Trimming removed 2 bases at V and 7 bases at J, with 14 bases between. The CDR3 DNA sequence: TGTGCCAGCAGTGAACCTACAGGTTCGGCTGGCTACACCTTC. Its translation: CASSEPTGSAGYTF.

The chain has TRBV10-3 and TRBJ2-4; possible D gene TRBD1, 6 bases. The germline CDR1 and CDR2 sequences are ENHRY and SYGVKD. The V end lost 3 bases, the J end lost 3 bases, and 12 bases lay between the germline ends. The CDR3 consists of 15 residues. The CDR3 coding sequence is TGTGCCATCAGTGAAATTAAGGGGGACAAAAACATTCAGTACTTC. Its protein product is CAISEIKGDKNIQYF.

The chain links TRBV7-2 to TRBJ1-4; D is unresolved. The CDR3 contains 13 residues. V was shortened by 5 bases and J by 7 bases, with 11 bases between the two germline ends. Germline CDR1 and CDR2: SGHTA and FQGNSA. The CDR3 region is CASSVRLGEKLFF. The CDR3 nucleotides are TGTGCCAGCAGCGTCAGACTGGGTGAAAAACTGTTTTTT.

This clone was counted between two and nine times. The chain employs TRBV6-6 and TRBJ2-3; the match to TRBD1 covers 7 bases. CDR3 length: 15 residues. V lost 2 bases to trimming and J lost 4 bases; unmatched junction nucleotides: 6. CDR1 and CDR2 from the germline V gene are MNHNY and SVGAGI (reference sequence). This CDR3 reads CASSYRGQEADTQYF. The CDR3 DNA reads TGTGCCAGCAGTTACAGGGGGCAAGAGGCAGATACGCAGTATTTT.

This chain joins TRBV2 and TRBJ2-2; the D is unclear. CDR3 size: 15 residues. Trimming left V 4 bases short and J 2 bases short, with 11 bases between. Germline V gene lookup returns CDR1 SNHLY and CDR2 FYNNEI. DNA of the CDR3: TGTGCCAGCAGTGTGAGTAACAGAAACACCGGGGAGCTGTTTTTT. This gives the protein CASSVSNRNTGELFF.

The J gene is TRBJ2-2, the V gene TRBV11-2, with 10 positions matching TRBD2. The CDR3 runs 16 residues. V trimming: 4 bases; J trimming: 1 base; junction bases outside the gene matches: 3. CDR1 is SGHAT and CDR2 is FQNNGV in the germline V gene. The CDR3 DNA sequence: TGTGCCAGCAGCTCCCGGACTAGCGGGAACACCGGGGAGCTGTTTTTT. The encoded protein is CASSSRTSGNTGELFF.

This clone is labeled as medium-sized. This chain joins TRBV30 and TRBJ1-6, with 7 bases identical to TRBD1. V shed 1 base, J shed 7 bases, and the junction held 4 bases outside the gene matches. Per germline, CDR1 GTSNPN and CDR2 SVGIG (reference sequence). There are 14 residues in the CDR3. The CDR3 protein is CAWSEGTENSPLHF. CDR3 sequence (DNA): TGTGCCTGGAGTGAGGGGACAGAAAATTCACCCCTCCACTTT.